This T cell receptor beta chain was sequenced during a study of identical twins. This clonotype was seen many times. The antigen is undetermined. From the 5' RACE reads, TCRdb called clonotypes with MiXCR, one entry per CDR3 protein. The sample consists of about 570,000 distinct CDR3 sequences, more than 9% of them appearing once. Regarding the study as a whole: Modelling underestimated the level of out-of-frame TCR alpha sharing observed in monozygotic twins. The more abundant beta clonotypes in cord blood had fewer insertions, and memory repertoires did not show this.

This same sample was also part of a study on yellow fever vaccine responses in identical twins.

Sequenced material: PBMCs. The sequence was obtained from a woman younger than 35 in good health.

In nucleotides, the CDR3 is TGTGCCAGCAGCTTTTTACCATTCTCCTACGAGCAGTACTTC. This codes for CASSFLPFSYEQYF. The V gene is TRBV7-2, the J gene TRBJ2-7; D unresolved. The V gene lost 3 bases and the J gene lost 0 bases, with 9 bases spanning the gap. Germline V gives CDR1 SGHTA, CDR2 FQGNSA. The CDR3 is 14 amino acids.